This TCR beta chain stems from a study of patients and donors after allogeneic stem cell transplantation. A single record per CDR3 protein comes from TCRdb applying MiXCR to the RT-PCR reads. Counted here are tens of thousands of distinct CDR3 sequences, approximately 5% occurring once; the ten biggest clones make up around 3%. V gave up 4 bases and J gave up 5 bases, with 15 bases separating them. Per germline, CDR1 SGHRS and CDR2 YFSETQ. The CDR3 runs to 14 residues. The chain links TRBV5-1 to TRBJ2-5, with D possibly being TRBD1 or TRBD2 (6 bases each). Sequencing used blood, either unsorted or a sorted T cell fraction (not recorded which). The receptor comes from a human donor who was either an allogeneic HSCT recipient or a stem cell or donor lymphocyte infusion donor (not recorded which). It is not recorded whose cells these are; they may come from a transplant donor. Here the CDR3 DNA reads TGCGCCAGCAGCCCGGGGGCCCGCGGGGAGACCCAGTACTTC. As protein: CASSPGARGETQYF.